These 12 T cell receptor beta chains share one sample of origin, sequenced in a study of T cells in Graves' hyperthyroidism and ophthalmopathy. Regions amplified from RNA transcripts were the TCR beta CDR3 regions. The HTBI primer set drove a first-round RT-PCR of the TCR CDR3. MiXCR, run by TCRdb on the multiplex PCR reads, gives a single entry per CDR3 protein. The data contain more than 500,000 distinct CDR3 sequences, 46% of them singletons. Material for sequencing was peripheral blood or thyroid tissue (not recorded which). These receptor sequences come from an adult woman with Graves' disease, either hyperthyroidism or ophthalmopathy (not recorded which).

The chain links TRBV10-2 to TRBJ2-5; D may be TRBD2 (5 bases). V lost 5 bases and J 2 bases, leaving 9 bases between the germline ends. The CDR3 totals 13 residues. The V gene's germline CDR1 is WSHSY and CDR2 SAAADI. The chain's CDR3 is CASSNGLQETQYF. The CDR3 DNA is TGCGCCAGCAGTAACGGACTGCAAGAGACCCAGTACTTC.

Of note for this clonotype: A clone one base away is much larger, so this may be a read error. V and J are TRBV7-3 and TRBJ1-4; 9 nucleotides match TRBD1. The germline gives CDR1 SGHTA, CDR2 FQGTGA. The CDR3 runs to 14 residues. After removal of 5 bases from V and 12 bases from J, the junction contained 10 bases not matched to a gene. The CDR3 DNA sequence: TGTGCCAGCAGCCCCGGGACAGGGAAAGAAGAACTGTTTTTT. Residues: CASSPGTGKEELFF. Full variable domain (remainder filled in from reference TRBV7-3 and TRBJ1-4): GAGVSQTPSNKVTEKGKYVELRCDPISGHTALYWYRQSLGQGPEFLIYFQGTGAADDSGLPNDRFFAVRPEGSVSTLKIQRTERGDSAVYLCASSPGTGKEELFFGSGTQLSVL.

This chain joins TRBV6-6 and TRBJ1-5; D gene uncertain. This CDR3 has 12 residues. CDR1 and CDR2 (germline): MNHNY, SVGAGI (reference sequence). With 7 bases removed from V and 8 bases from J, the gap between germline ends came to 12 bases. In nucleotides, the CDR3 is TGTGCCAGCACCCCGGGCATAGAGCCCCAGCATTTT. It encodes CASTPGIEPQHF.

To note about this clonotype: An end of the junction differs from the germline gene, which may be a read error. V is TRBV6-1 and J is TRBJ2-2; D not resolved. The V gene's germline CDR1 is MNHNS and CDR2 SASEGT. CDR3 size: 17 residues. DNA for the CDR3: TGTGCCAGCAGTCAACAGAGACTCCGGGCGCGTACTTATGAGCAGTTTTTT. The encoded protein is CASSQQRLRARTYEQFF.

Points on this clonotype: This could be a read error, since a much larger clone is one nucleotide away. The rearrangement joins TRBV6-5 to TRBJ1-5; D is undetermined. CDR3 length: 14 amino acids. CDR1 MNHEY and CDR2 SVGAGI come from the germline V gene. CDR3 loop: CASRRVVWNQPQRF. The CDR3 region has the DNA TGTGCCAGCAGGCGGGTGGTATGGAATCAGCCCCAGCGTTTT.

This clonotype was seen many times. The chain has TRBV15 and TRBJ2-7; weak D call: TRBD2 (5 bases). This CDR3 is built from 15 residues. The V gene's germline CDR1 is LNHNV and CDR2 YYDKDF (reference sequence). Deletions cut 6 bases from V and 0 bases from J, with 15 bases between. CDR3 DNA sequence: TGTGCCACCAGACTCGGGGTGTCCAGCTCCTACGAGCAGTACTTC. Its translation: CATRLGVSSSYEQYF. The complete variable domain, with remaining parts taken from reference TRBV15 and TRBJ2-7, reads DAMVIQNPRYQVTQFGKPVTLSCSQTLNHNVMYWYQQKSSQAPKLLFHYYDKDFNNEADTPDNFQSRRPNTSFCFLDIRSPGLGDTAMYLCATRLGVSSSYEQYFGPGTRLTVT.

The V and J genes are TRBV7-2 and TRBJ1-2; unclear D gene. The germline CDR1 and CDR2 sequences are SGHTA and FQGNSA. The germline V and J ends were trimmed by 5 bases and 0 bases, with 13 bases remaining between them. CDR3 length: 15 residues. The CDR3 DNA is TGTGCCAGCAGCCCGACACAGTCAACTAACTATGGCTACACCTTC. It is translated as CASSPTQSTNYGYTF.

In this sample, this clonotype turned up once. The rearrangement links TRBV15 to TRBJ1-2, with 10 bases that match TRBD1. Per germline, CDR1 LNHNV and CDR2 YYDKDF (reference sequence). V trimming: 3 bases; J trimming: 6 bases; junction bases outside the gene matches: 7. The CDR3 contains 15 residues. CDR3 sequence (DNA): TGTGCCACCAGCAGCGCGCGACAGGGGGCGGATGGCTACACCTTC. It encodes CATSSARQGADGYTF.

With regard to this clonotype: An end of the junction does not agree with germline; a read error may underlie this. The CDR3 reads CTSSLVVTGGGNTEASF. The CDR3 DNA is TGCACCAGCAGCTTGGTTGTGACAGGGGGTGGGAACACTGAAGCTTCCTTT. The V and J genes are TRBV5-1 and TRBJ1-1; TRBD1 aligns across 9 bases. The CDR3 has 17 amino acids. Germline V gives CDR1 SGHRS, CDR2 YFSETQ.

As regards this clonotype: Sequence at one end of the junction differs from germline and may be a read error. J is TRBJ2-2 and V is TRBV7-9; the match to TRBD1 covers 7 bases. The CDR3 runs 15 residues. Germline V CDR1 and CDR2: SEHNR, FQNEAQ (reference sequence). The CDR3 is CASRWGTANTGELSW. CDR3 in DNA: TGTGCCAGCAGATGGGGGACAGCGAACACCGGGGAGCTGTCTTGG.

The rearrangement uses TRBV9 and TRBJ2-3; 8 positions agree with TRBD2. There are 16 residues in the CDR3. Per germline, CDR1 SGDLS and CDR2 YYNGEE. J lost 2 bases, V lost 0 bases, and 5 bases had no gene match. This CDR3 is CASSVAGGLNTDTQYF. CDR3 bases: TGTGCCAGCAGCGTAGCGGGAGGGCTGAACACAGATACGCAGTATTTT.

The rearrangement uses TRBV20-1 and TRBJ1-1; 10 nucleotides align to TRBD1. This CDR3 comprises 14 residues. CDR1 and CDR2 from the germline V gene are DFQATT and SNEGSKA (reference sequence). V gave up 2 bases and J gave up 12 bases; unmatched junction bases: 12. The CDR3 DNA is TGCAGTGCTAGACGGGACAGGGGCGGATATTTCACTTTCTTT. This codes for CSARRDRGGYFTFF.